Shown below are 11 T cell receptor delta chains from a single sample sequenced in a study of DNA immune sequencing with unique molecular identifiers. Genomic DNA underwent 32-plex PCR targeting all 8 TRDV and 4 TRDJ genes. A 12-nucleotide UMI was added during 3 barcoding PCR cycles before adapter PCR. TCRdb processed the multiplex PCR reads again with the CATT caller. Among about 420 delta-chain clones listed, around 30% were seen once. Sample: buffy coat blood. The receptor set was obtained from a human donor in good health.

In its sample, this clone was seen a few times. A far larger clone lies a single base away; this is likely a read error. The chain has TRDV2 and TRDJ1, with 8 bases that match TRDD3. This CDR3 region has 19 residues. CDR1 is GEAIGNYY, CDR2 EKD, per germline. DNA of the CDR3: TGTGCCTGTGACACCAGAGGTAACTGGGGGTCACCTTACACCAATAAACTCATCTTT. The encoded protein is CACDTRGNWGSPYTNKLIF.

The genes are TRDV1 and TRDJ1; 9 nucleotides agree with TRDD3. J lost 0 bases, V lost 3 bases, and 26 bases had no gene match. CDR1 and CDR2 from the germline V gene are TSWWSYY and QGS. CDR3 size: 23 residues. The CDR3 is CALGEIFGFLPCYWGTYTDKLIF. DNA of the CDR3: TGTGCTCTTGGGGAGATCTTCGGGTTCCTACCCTGCTACTGGGGGACGTACACCGATAAACTCATCTTT.

This clone has only a few counts. This may be a read error, as it is one base from a much larger clone. The sample has other DNA sequences that encode this CDR3 too. The chain combines TRDV2 with TRDJ1; D possibly corresponds to TRDD3 (6 bases). The CDR3 sequence is 18 residues long. Trimming removed 3 bases from V and 6 bases from J, with 28 bases in between. Looked up from germline, CDR1 is GEAIGNYY and CDR2 is EKD. CDR3 in amino acids: CACDPVEIRRSQRHKLIF. In DNA form, the CDR3 reads TGTGCCTGTGACCCCGTGGAGATACGTCGGTCTCAACGTCATAAACTCATCTTT.

Worth noting for this clone: A far larger clone is a single base away, which makes a read error likely. Other DNA variants within this sample encode the same CDR3. Here the CDR3 reads CALGEHGLTTLIYSPNTDKLIF. In DNA form, the CDR3 reads TGTGCTCTTGGGGAACATGGCCTAACTACCCTGATCTACTCCCCTAACACTGATAAACTCATCTTT. The chain joins TRDV1 to TRDJ1; D gene unclear. The CDR3 sequence is 22 residues long. CDR1 and CDR2 (germline): TSWWSYY, QGS.

Turning to this clone: A read error is possible here, since a much larger clone lies one base away. Different DNA sequences within this sample yield the same CDR3. This sequence joins TRDV2 and TRDJ3; the D gene is possibly TRDD3 (5 bases). Germline loops: CDR1 GEAIGNYY, CDR2 EKD. The germline V and J ends were trimmed by 0 bases and 4 bases, with 24 bases remaining between them. This CDR3 contains 21 residues. CDR3 sequence: CACDTAQGAIGSSWDTRQMFF. The CDR3 DNA follows: TGTGCCTGTGACACCGCGCAGGGGGCCATCGGAAGCTCGTGGGACACCCGACAGATGTTTTTC.

Sample share makes this clone hyperexpanded. The sample has other DNA sequences that encode this CDR3 too. The chain couples TRDV1 to TRDJ1; unclear D gene. Germline lookup yields CDR1 TSWWSYY and CDR2 QGS. This CDR3 spans 22 amino acids. Trimming pared 1 base from V and 0 bases from J, leaving 30 bases between. CDR3 DNA: TGTGCTCTTGGGGAACATGGCCTAACTACCCTGATCTACTCCCCTAACACCGATAAACTCATCTTT. Amino acid sequence: CALGEHGLTTLIYSPNTDKLIF.

Regarding this clone: Since a far larger clone is one base different, this is likely a read error. Other DNA sequences in the same sample also yield this CDR3. The rearrangement links TRDV1 to TRDJ1; 8 nucleotides match TRDD3. Germline V gives CDR1 TSWWSYY, CDR2 QGS. V trimming: 4 bases; J trimming: 0 bases; junction bases outside the gene matches: 31. The CDR3 runs 24 residues. Here the CDR3 reads CALGVSPLGPGDTSTPPYTDKLIF. The CDR3 region has the DNA TGTGCTCTTGGGGTGTCCCCCCTTGGCCCTGGGGATACTAGTACCCCTCCGTACACCGATAAACTCATCTTT.

A few counts support this clone. Only one base separates this from a far larger clonotype, so it likely reflects a read error. This CDR3 is also generated by other DNA sequences in the sample. This chain joins TRDV1 and TRDJ1; TRDD2 matches at 7 bases. The CDR3 has 15 residues. Per germline, CDR1 TSWWSYY and CDR2 QGS. V was pared by 1 base and J by 11 bases, with 13 bases of the junction left unmatched. CDR3 coding DNA: TGTGCTCTTGGGGAACCGGCCTTCCTTCGGTTAGAGCTCATCTTT. Translation gives CALGEPAFLRLELIF.

Of note for this clone: With only one base between it and a far larger clone, this is likely a read error. This chain connects TRDV1 to TRDJ1; 9 positions agree with TRDD2. J lost 0 bases, V lost 5 bases, and 40 bases had no gene match. The CDR3 has 27 amino acids. In germline, CDR1 is TSWWSYY, CDR2 QGS. CDR3 residues: CALGPFPAFLPFYTAGGSSKYTDKLIF. The CDR3 DNA follows: TGTGCTCTTGGGCCCTTCCCGGCCTTCCTACCCTTCTATACTGCGGGGGGATCCTCCAAGTACACCGATAAACTCATCTTT.

With regard to this clone: TCRdb assigns this DNA the protein of a much larger clone, which departs from its translation at residue 18; this likely reflects a read error, and the protein shown comes from translating the DNA. This chain connects TRDV1 to TRDJ4, with a possible D match to TRDD3 (7 bases). CDR1 is TSWWSYY and CDR2 is QGS in the germline V gene. CDR3 length equals 21 residues. CDR3 protein: CALGEARRSFLKYWGGRSLIF. CDR3 in DNA: TGTGCTCTTGGGGAGGCGAGGCGTTCTTTCCTAAAGTACTGGGGAGGCAGATCCCTGATCTTT.

This clone was counted between two and nine times. This clone may be a read error of a much larger clone one base away. Distinct nucleotide sequences in the sample also encode this CDR3. The V and J genes are TRDV2 and TRDJ1, with 8 bases lining up with TRDD3. Germline V lookup: CDR1 GEAIGNYY, CDR2 EKD. The CDR3 extends over 17 amino acids. The CDR3 DNA reads as TGTGCCTGTGACCCCCTTACTGGGGGCCGTCGGACCGATAAACTCATTTTT. Its translation is CACDPLTGGRRTDKLIF.